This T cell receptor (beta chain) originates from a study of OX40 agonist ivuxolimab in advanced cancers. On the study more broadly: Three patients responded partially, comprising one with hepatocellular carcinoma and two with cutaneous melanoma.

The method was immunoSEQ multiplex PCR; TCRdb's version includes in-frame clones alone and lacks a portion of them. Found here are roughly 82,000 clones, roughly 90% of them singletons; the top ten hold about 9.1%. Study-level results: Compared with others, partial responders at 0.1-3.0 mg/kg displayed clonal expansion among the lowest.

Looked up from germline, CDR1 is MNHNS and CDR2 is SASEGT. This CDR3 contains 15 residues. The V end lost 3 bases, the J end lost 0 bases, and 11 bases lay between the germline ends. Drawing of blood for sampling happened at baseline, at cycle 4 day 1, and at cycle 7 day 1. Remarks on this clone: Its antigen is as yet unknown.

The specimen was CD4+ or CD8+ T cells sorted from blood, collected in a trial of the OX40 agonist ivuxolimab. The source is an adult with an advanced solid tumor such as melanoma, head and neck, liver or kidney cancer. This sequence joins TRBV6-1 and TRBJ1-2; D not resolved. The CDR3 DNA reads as TGTGCCAGCAGTGAGAGCTTGATGGCTAACTATGGCTACACCTTC. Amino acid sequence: CASSESLMANYGYTF.